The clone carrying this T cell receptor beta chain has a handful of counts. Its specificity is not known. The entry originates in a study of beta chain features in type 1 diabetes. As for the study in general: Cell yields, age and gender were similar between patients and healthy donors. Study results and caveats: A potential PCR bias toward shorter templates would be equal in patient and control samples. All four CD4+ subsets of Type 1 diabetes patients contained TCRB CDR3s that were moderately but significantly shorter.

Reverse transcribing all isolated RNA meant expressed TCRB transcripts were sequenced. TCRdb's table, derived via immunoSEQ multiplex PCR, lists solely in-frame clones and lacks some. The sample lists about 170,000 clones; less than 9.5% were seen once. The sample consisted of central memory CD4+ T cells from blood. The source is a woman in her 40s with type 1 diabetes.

The CDR3 loop reads CSVRGTGVTYEQYF. The CDR3 DNA follows: TGCAGCGTGAGGGGGACAGGGGTGACCTACGAGCAGTACTTC. The V gene is TRBV29-1, the J gene TRBJ2-7; 10 bases agree with TRBD1. J was trimmed by 2 bases and V by 6 bases; bases with no gene match: 7. Germline values: CDR1 SQVTM, CDR2 ANQGSEA. The CDR3 spans 14 residues.